Listed below are T cell receptor beta chains from one sample, sequenced in a study of T cell responses to AZD1222 COVID-19 vaccine. Generated by immunoSEQ multiplex PCR, the TCRdb table keeps only in-frame clones and is missing some. The sample contains about 99,000 clones, 90% to 95% of which appear only once. Specimen: peripheral blood, collected on day 0 of AZD1222 vaccination. The receptors come from an adult in good health. The conserved cysteine and the conserved F or W are not part of the CDR3 here. The D gene is left open where the match is weak. Size values are once, few and many counts, or a class for expanded clones, and some rows have none.

V gene: TRBV7-2; clone size: -; J gene: TRBJ1-1; D gene: -; CDR3 protein: ASSLAGEWTEAF
V gene: TRBV11-2; clone size: once; J gene: TRBJ1-5; D gene: TRBD1; CDR3 protein: ASSPGSGGPNQPQH
V gene: TRBV27; clone size: few; J gene: TRBJ1-5; D gene: -; CDR3 protein: ASSLSGAEDQPQH
V gene: TRBV5-6; clone size: -; J gene: TRBJ1-1; D gene: -; CDR3 protein: ASSLKAEAF
V gene: TRBV10-3; clone size: -; J gene: TRBJ2-5; D gene: -; CDR3 protein: AISEQAGQETQY
V gene: TRBV27; clone size: -; J gene: TRBJ2-7; D gene: -; CDR3 protein: ASSLSGGIGYEQY
V gene: TRBV2; clone size: -; J gene: TRBJ2-1; D gene: TRBD2; CDR3 protein: AGGLADEQF
V gene: TRBV29-1; clone size: -; J gene: TRBJ2-2; D gene: -; CDR3 protein: SVQPGFPTGELF
V gene: TRBV19; clone size: -; J gene: TRBJ1-3; D gene: -; CDR3 protein: ASSVSRAAGNTIY
V gene: TRBV7-2; clone size: -; J gene: TRBJ2-7; D gene: TRBD2; CDR3 protein: ASSLGLAGGDEQY
V gene: TRBV27; clone size: -; J gene: TRBJ2-3; D gene: -; CDR3 protein: ASRPFRGLGTDTQY
V gene: TRBV28; clone size: -; J gene: TRBJ2-7; D gene: -; CDR3 protein: ASTKITLSEQY
V gene: TRBV18; clone size: -; J gene: TRBJ2-3; D gene: -; CDR3 protein: ASSPPRGTDTQY
V gene: TRBV3-1/TRBV3-2; clone size: -; J gene: TRBJ1-5; D gene: TRBD1; CDR3 protein: ASSNTGTENQPQH
V gene: TRBV21-1; clone size: -; J gene: TRBJ2-1; D gene: -; CDR3 protein: ASTEPGLAENEQF
V gene: TRBV28; clone size: -; J gene: TRBJ2-7; D gene: -; CDR3 protein: ASSLEGRLWEQY
V gene: TRBV7-9; clone size: -; J gene: TRBJ1-5; D gene: -; CDR3 protein: ATSRGQGQPQH
V gene: TRBV28; clone size: once; J gene: TRBJ1-6; D gene: -; CDR3 protein: ASSSPVSKLSPLH
V gene: TRBV9; clone size: once; J gene: TRBJ1-6; D gene: -; CDR3 protein: ASSVDTGVSASPLH
V gene: TRBV27; clone size: -; J gene: TRBJ2-2; D gene: TRBD1; CDR3 protein: ASSLPPGQGIFANTGELF
V gene: TRBV7-8; clone size: -; J gene: TRBJ2-1; D gene: TRBD2; CDR3 protein: ASSFPRTAGELHEQF
V gene: TRBV3-1/TRBV3-2; clone size: -; J gene: TRBJ2-7; D gene: -; CDR3 protein: ASSQSKVGAYEQY
V gene: TRBV6-4; clone size: few; J gene: TRBJ1-5; D gene: TRBD1; CDR3 protein: ASSEQGFGNQPQH
V gene: TRBV5-1; clone size: -; J gene: TRBJ2-7; D gene: -; CDR3 protein: ASSKNSPYEQY
V gene: TRBV3-1/TRBV3-2; clone size: -; J gene: TRBJ1-4; D gene: -; CDR3 protein: ASSQDWFNSGTRQF
V gene: TRBV7-2; clone size: -; J gene: TRBJ2-3; D gene: TRBD2; CDR3 protein: ASSLASGTQY
V gene: TRBV5-4; clone size: -; J gene: TRBJ1-6; D gene: -; CDR3 protein: ASSLDPGKTGSPLH
V gene: TRBV3-1/TRBV3-2; clone size: -; J gene: TRBJ2-1; D gene: TRBD2; CDR3 protein: ASSQVPSGGSYNEQF
V gene: TRBV19; clone size: -; J gene: TRBJ1-2; D gene: -; CDR3 protein: ASSTGGYLNYGYT
V gene: TRBV12-1; clone size: -; J gene: TRBJ2-1; D gene: -; CDR3 protein: ASSSRGSGNHNEQF
V gene: TRBV6-5; clone size: -; J gene: TRBJ2-3; D gene: TRBD1; CDR3 protein: ASRVQGGTDTQY
V gene: TRBV2; clone size: -; J gene: TRBJ2-3; D gene: TRBD2; CDR3 protein: ASSDSGRTLY
V gene: TRBV6-5; clone size: -; J gene: TRBJ2-5; D gene: -; CDR3 protein: ASSLTWAETQY
V gene: TRBV10-2; clone size: -; J gene: TRBJ2-7; D gene: -; CDR3 protein: ASSSAGFEQY
V gene: TRBV2; clone size: -; J gene: TRBJ1-6; D gene: TRBD1; CDR3 protein: ASSEGGTGTPLH
V gene: TRBV18; clone size: -; J gene: TRBJ1-1; D gene: -; CDR3 protein: ASSVQEEAF
V gene: TRBV7-2; clone size: -; J gene: TRBJ2-7; D gene: TRBD1; CDR3 protein: ASRTGYDYEQY
V gene: TRBV3-1/TRBV3-2; clone size: once; J gene: TRBJ2-7; D gene: TRBD2; CDR3 protein: ASSQGEREGEYEQY
V gene: TRBV27; clone size: -; J gene: TRBJ2-2; D gene: TRBD2; CDR3 protein: ASSLEGLAGDGWTGELF
V gene: TRBV15; clone size: -; J gene: TRBJ2-2; D gene: -; CDR3 protein: ATSRDREAGELF
V gene: TRBV9; clone size: -; J gene: TRBJ2-7; D gene: -; CDR3 protein: ASSAGSSYEQY
V gene: TRBV4-1; clone size: -; J gene: TRBJ2-7; D gene: -; CDR3 protein: ASSPIGRSSYEQY
V gene: TRBV3-1/TRBV3-2; clone size: -; J gene: TRBJ1-4; D gene: -; CDR3 protein: ASSHTGANEKLF
V gene: TRBV5-4; clone size: -; J gene: TRBJ2-5; D gene: -; CDR3 protein: ASSRTVQETQY
V gene: TRBV18; clone size: -; J gene: TRBJ2-3; D gene: TRBD2; CDR3 protein: ASSPPGLAGPDTQY
V gene: TRBV18; clone size: -; J gene: TRBJ1-6; D gene: TRBD1; CDR3 protein: ASSPQTGLSSPLH
V gene: TRBV12-3/TRBV12-4; clone size: -; J gene: TRBJ2-7; D gene: -; CDR3 protein: ASSLLVPGEQY
V gene: TRBV19; clone size: -; J gene: TRBJ1-1; D gene: -; CDR3 protein: ASSILGGLLAF
V gene: TRBV18; clone size: -; J gene: TRBJ2-3; D gene: -; CDR3 protein: ASSPTGLSSTDTQY